This TCR beta chain emerged from a study of T-cell reconstitution after alpha-beta-depleted transplantation in children. There are 17 residues in the CDR3. V trimming: 2 bases; J trimming: 4 bases; junction bases outside the gene matches: 10. From germline, CDR1 is MGHDK and CDR2 SYGVNS. It was with unique molecular identifiers that the TCRbeta library was prepared. One entry per CDR3 protein, called by TCRdb with MiXCR from the PCR reads. The table lists 150,000 to 200,000 distinct CDR3 sequences, 14% to 15% of them singletons. The chain is built from TRBV25-1 and TRBJ2-3, with 9 bases identical to TRBD2. The sample in question was PBMCs from the stem cell graft donor, obtained from the stem cell graft. This clonotype was obtained from a human donor who donated a stem cell graft to a child with acute lymphoblastic leukemia. The CDR3, as DNA: TGTGCCAGCAGTGAAGCAGAGCGGGAGGAGGAGTCAGATACGCAGTATTTT. As protein: CASSEAEREEESDTQYF.